This TCR beta chain was obtained from a study of memory CD4+ T cells and cytomegalovirus serostatus. At the level of the study: Of the healthy Belgian adults, roughly ten were CMV seropositive and fewer than 30 seronegative.

Original handling: After removing out-of-frame reads, under 2.5 million distinct TCRbeta sequences remained. The assay was immunoSEQ multiplex PCR, and TCRdb's table has in-frame clones only and misses some. V, J and clone size were drawn from that table, and D and trimming were deduced from the DNA. This repertoire shows around 53,000 clones, 60% to 85% found once; its top ten account for about 1.4%. Study-level results: The CMV-associated TCR signature appears largely within the CD4+ memory repertoire.

The sort gate was single viable CD3+CD4+CD8-CD45RO+ cells for memory CD4+ T cells. Positive selection with CD4 microbeads enriched total CD4+ T cells. This clone was seen only once. Its target is not known. CDR3 length equals 19 residues. Germline lookup yields CDR1 SGHDT and CDR2 YYEEEE. The ends were cut back, 0 bases at V and 5 bases at J, with 21 bases in the middle. The specimen was memory CD4+ T cells from blood. This TCR was recovered from an adult in good health and CMV-seropositive. The V and J genes are TRBV5-6 and TRBJ1-6; D is possibly TRBD1 (6 bases). This chain's CDR3 is CASSLGIQGTRSNNSPLHF. The DNA for the CDR3 is TGTGCCAGCAGCTTGGGTATCCAGGGGACGCGATCAAATAATTCACCCCTCCACTTT. The whole variable domain, filled in from reference TRBV5-6 and TRBJ1-6, reads DAGVTQSPTHLIKTRGQQVTLRCSPKSGHDTVSWYQQALGQGPQFIFQYYEEEERQRGNFPDRFSGHQFPNYSSELNVNALLLGDSALYLCASSLGIQGTRSNNSPLHFGNGTRLTVT.